This passage covers 4 T cell receptor beta chains from one sample sequenced in a study of early T cells in non-severe SARS-CoV-2 infection. One entry per CDR3 protein results from TCRdb running MiXCR on the 5' RACE reads. The table shows about 42,000 distinct CDR3 sequences, with 7.1% occurring only once. The specimen sequenced was whole blood. These receptors were taken from an adult who was a healthcare worker with PCR-confirmed SARS-CoV-2 infection or an uninfected control (not recorded which).

The V and J genes are TRBV6-6 and TRBJ2-4; possibly TRBD1 for D (6 bases). The CDR3 extends over 15 amino acids. V was trimmed by 7 bases and J by 3 bases, leaving 16 bases between them. CDR1 MNHNY and CDR2 SVGAGI come from the germline V gene (reference sequence). This CDR3 reads CASTPQGFGKNIQYF. Written as DNA, the CDR3 is TGTGCCAGCACCCCACAGGGTTTTGGCAAAAACATTCAGTACTTC.

Regarding this clonotype: One base away lies a much larger clone, so this may be a sequencing read error. V is TRBV12-3 or TRBV12-4 and J is TRBJ1-2; D call uncertain. Trimming cost V 6 bases and J 4 bases, with 15 bases left between them. The CDR3 consists of 14 residues. The CDR3 DNA is TGTGCCAGCAGCCAACATGGGCGCCCCTATGGCTACACCTTC. It specifies CASSQHGRPYGYTF.

This chain joins TRBV27 and TRBJ2-7; the D call may be TRBD1 or TRBD2 (6 bases each). Trimming left V 3 bases short and J 2 bases short, with 14 bases between. The CDR3 loop spans 15 amino acids. Germline V gene data show CDR1 as MNHEY and CDR2 as SMNVEV (reference sequence). This CDR3 reads CASSLRRGWAYEQYF. CDR3 sequence (DNA): TGTGCCAGCAGTTTGCGGAGGGGGTGGGCCTACGAGCAGTACTTC.

The chain has TRBV27 and TRBJ2-7; a weak D match, TRBD2 (6 bases). V shed 5 bases and J shed 2 bases, with 16 bases lying between them. This CDR3 has 15 residues. Germline values: CDR1 MNHEY, CDR2 SMNVEV (reference sequence). Here the CDR3 DNA reads TGTGCCAGCAGTCCGGGACTTCTCTTTCCCTACGAGCAGTACTTC. It is translated as CASSPGLLFPYEQYF.